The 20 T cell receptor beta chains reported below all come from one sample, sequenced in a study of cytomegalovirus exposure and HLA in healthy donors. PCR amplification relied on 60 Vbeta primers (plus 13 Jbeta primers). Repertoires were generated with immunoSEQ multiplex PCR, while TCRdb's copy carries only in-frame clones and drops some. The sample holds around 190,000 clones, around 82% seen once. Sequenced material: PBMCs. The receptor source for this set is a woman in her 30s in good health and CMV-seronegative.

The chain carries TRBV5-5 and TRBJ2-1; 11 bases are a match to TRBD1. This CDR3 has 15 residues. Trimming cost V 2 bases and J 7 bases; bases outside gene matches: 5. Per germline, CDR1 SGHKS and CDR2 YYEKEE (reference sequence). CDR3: CASSLRGQGVNEQFF. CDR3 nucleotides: TGTGCCAGCAGCTTACGGGGACAGGGGGTAAATGAGCAGTTCTTC.

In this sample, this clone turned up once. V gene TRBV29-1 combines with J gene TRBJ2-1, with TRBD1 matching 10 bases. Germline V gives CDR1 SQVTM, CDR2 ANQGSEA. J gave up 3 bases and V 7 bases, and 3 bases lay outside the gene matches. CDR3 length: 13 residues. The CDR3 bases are TGCAGCGGGGACAGGGGAAGCTACAATGAGCAGTTCTTC. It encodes CSGDRGSYNEQFF.

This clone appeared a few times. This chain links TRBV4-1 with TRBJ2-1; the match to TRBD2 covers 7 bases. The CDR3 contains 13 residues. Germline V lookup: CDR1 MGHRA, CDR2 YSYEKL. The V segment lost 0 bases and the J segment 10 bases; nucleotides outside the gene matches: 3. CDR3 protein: CASSQELAGEQFF. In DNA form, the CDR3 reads TGCGCCAGCAGCCAAGAATTAGCGGGCGAGCAGTTCTTC.

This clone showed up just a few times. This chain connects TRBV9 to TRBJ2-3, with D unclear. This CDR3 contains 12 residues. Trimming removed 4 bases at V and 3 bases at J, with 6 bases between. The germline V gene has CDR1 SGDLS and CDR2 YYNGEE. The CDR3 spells CASSYMTDTQYF. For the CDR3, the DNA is TGTGCCAGCAGCTATATGACAGATACGCAGTATTTT.

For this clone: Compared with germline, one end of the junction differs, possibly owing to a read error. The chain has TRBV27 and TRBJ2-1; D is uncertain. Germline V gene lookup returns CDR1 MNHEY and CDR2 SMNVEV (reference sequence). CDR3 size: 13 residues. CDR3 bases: TGTGCCAGCAGCTTATTGGGCAACAATGAGCAGTTCTTC. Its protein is CASSLLGNNEQFF.

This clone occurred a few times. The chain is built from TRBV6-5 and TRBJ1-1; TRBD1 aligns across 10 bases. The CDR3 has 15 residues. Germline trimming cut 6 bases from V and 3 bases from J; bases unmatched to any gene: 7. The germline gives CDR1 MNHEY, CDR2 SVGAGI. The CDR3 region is CASRYETGGYTEAFF. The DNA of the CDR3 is TGTGCCAGCAGATACGAGACAGGGGGCTACACTGAAGCTTTCTTT.

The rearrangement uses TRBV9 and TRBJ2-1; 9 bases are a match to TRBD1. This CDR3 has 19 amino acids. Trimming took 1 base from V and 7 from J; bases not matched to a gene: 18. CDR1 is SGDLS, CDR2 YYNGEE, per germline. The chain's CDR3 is CASSVFDSSGTGKGNEQFF. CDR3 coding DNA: TGTGCCAGCAGCGTATTTGATTCTTCCGGGACAGGGAAGGGGAATGAGCAGTTCTTC.

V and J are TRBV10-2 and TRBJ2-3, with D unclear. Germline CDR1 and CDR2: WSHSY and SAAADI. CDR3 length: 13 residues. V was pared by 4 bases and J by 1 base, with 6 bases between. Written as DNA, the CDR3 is TGCGCCAGCAGTGGACACCGCACAGATACGCAGTATTTT. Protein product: CASSGHRTDTQYF.

The CDR3 sequence: CASSISGPNTEAFF. The CDR3 nucleotides are TGTGCCAGTAGTATATCAGGCCCGAACACTGAAGCTTTCTTT. This rearrangement joins TRBV19 to TRBJ1-1, with no clear D. This CDR3 spans 14 amino acids. Trimming took off 2 bases at V and 1 base at J, with 8 bases between the two ends. CDR1 is LNHDA and CDR2 is SQIVND in the germline V gene (reference sequence).

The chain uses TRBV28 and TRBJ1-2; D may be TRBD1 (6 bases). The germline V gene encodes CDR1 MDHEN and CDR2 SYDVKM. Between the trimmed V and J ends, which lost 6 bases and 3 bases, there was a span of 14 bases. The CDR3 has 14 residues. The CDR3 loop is CASRLQGSDYGYTF. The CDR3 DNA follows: TGTGCCAGCAGACTACAGGGAAGCGACTATGGCTACACCTTC.

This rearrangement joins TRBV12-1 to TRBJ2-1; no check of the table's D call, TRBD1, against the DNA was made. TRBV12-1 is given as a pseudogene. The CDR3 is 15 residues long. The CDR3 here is CASSFRHRGCNEQFF. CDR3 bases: TGTGCCAGCAGCTTTCGTCACAGGGGTTGCAATGAGCAGTTCTTC.

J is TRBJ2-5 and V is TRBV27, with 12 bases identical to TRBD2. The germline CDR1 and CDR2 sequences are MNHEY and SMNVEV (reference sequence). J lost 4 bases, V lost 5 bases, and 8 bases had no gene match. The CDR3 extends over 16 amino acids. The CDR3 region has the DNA TGTGCCAGCAGTCCCGTCGGGACTAGCGGGCGAGAGACCCAGTACTTC. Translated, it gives CASSPVGTSGRETQYF.

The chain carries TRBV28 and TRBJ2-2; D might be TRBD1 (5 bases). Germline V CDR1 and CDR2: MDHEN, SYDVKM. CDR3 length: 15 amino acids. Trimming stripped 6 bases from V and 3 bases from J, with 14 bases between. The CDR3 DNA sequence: TGTGCCAGCAGCCCTCCCGGCAGGGACACCGGGGAGCTGTTTTTT. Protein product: CASSPPGRDTGELFF.

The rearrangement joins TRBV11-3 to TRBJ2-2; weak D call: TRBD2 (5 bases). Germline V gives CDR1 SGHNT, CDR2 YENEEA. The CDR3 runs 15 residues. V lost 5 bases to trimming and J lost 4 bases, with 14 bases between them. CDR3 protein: CASSALGASTGELFF. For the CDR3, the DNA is TGTGCCAGCAGCGCCCTGGGAGCGAGCACCGGGGAGCTGTTTTTT.

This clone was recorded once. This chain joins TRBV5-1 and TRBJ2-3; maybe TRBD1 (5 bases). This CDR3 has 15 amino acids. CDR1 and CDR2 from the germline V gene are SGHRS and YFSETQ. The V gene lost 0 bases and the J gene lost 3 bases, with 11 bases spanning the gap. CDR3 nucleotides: TGCGCCAGCAGCTTGGTTTCCAGGGCAACAGATACGCAGTATTTT. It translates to CASSLVSRATDTQYF.

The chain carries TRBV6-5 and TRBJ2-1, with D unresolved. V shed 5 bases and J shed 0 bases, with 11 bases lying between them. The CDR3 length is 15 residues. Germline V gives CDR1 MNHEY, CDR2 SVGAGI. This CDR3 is CASSLDWSSYNEQFF. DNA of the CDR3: TGTGCCAGCAGTCTCGACTGGAGCTCCTACAATGAGCAGTTCTTC.

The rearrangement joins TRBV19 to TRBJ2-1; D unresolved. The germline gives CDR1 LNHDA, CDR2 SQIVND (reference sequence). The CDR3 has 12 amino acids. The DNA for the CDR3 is TGTATAGCCCAGAGCCGAGTCAATGAGCAGTTCTTC. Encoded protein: CIAQSRVNEQFF.

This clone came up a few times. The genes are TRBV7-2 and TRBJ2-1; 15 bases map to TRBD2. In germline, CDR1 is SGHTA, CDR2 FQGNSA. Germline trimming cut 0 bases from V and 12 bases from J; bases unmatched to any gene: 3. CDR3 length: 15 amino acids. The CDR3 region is CASSLAQGLAGGQFF. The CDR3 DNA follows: TGTGCCAGCAGCTTAGCGCAGGGACTAGCGGGGGGGCAGTTCTTC.

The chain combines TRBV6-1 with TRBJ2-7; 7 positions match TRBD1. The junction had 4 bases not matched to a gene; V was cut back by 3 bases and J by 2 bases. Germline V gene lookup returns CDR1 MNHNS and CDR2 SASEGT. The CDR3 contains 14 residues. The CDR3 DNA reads TGTGCCAGCAGTGAGTATGGACAGGCCTACGAGCAGTACTTC. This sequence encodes CASSEYGQAYEQYF.

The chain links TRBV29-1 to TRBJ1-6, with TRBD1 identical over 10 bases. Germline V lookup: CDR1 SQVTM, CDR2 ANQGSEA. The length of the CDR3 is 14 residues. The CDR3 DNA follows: TGCGCGGGGGGGGACAGGGGTTTTAATTCACCCCTCCACTTT. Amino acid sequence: CAGGDRGFNSPLHF.